The clone carrying this T cell receptor (beta chain) was seen once. What it binds is not known. Although they were nominally healthy when sampled, donors likely had unrecorded immune exposures. This entry is derived from a study of cytomegalovirus exposure and HLA in healthy donors. With 60 Vbeta and 13 Jbeta primers, the PCR was carried out. In the source study's methods: Per a later analysis, the number of unique TCR beta chains was approximately 73 million, of which around 9.9 million were shared. Sequencing was performed with immunoSEQ multiplex PCR; in TCRdb, only in-frame clones are kept and a portion is missing. D and trimming come from the DNA, and the V and J calls and clone size come from that table. Of approximately 160,000 clones listed, around 81% are singletons. Broader study findings: Later on, a genetic analysis was performed. It linked a missense variant in DCLRE1C with V- and J-gene trimming of TCR beta.

The TCR originated in a woman between 40 and 50 years old in good health and CMV-seronegative. Material: PBMCs.

CDR3 coding DNA: TGTGCCAGCAGCCCGATGACAGGGAACTATGGCTACACCTTC. Translated, it gives CASSPMTGNYGYTF. The V and J genes are TRBV5-6 and TRBJ1-2, with 7 nucleotides matching TRBD1. This CDR3 spans 14 amino acids. Germline V gene sequence: CDR1 SGHDT, CDR2 YYEEEE. The trim removed 4 bases at V and 2 bases at J, leaving 5 bases unmatched. The full variable domain, rest sourced from reference TRBV5-6 and TRBJ1-2, is DAGVTQSPTHLIKTRGQQVTLRCSPKSGHDTVSWYQQALGQGPQFIFQYYEEEERQRGNFPDRFSGHQFPNYSSELNVNALLLGDSALYLCASSPMTGNYGYTFGSGTRLTVV.